This T cell receptor (beta chain) was documented in a study of blood T cell repertoires in COVID-19. Study context: Samples of COVID-19 (acute and convalescent) were obtained from the United States, Italy and Spain. The analysed material was cDNA or gDNA that came from T cells, B-cell-depleted T cells, or PBMCs.

The data were produced by immunoSEQ multiplex PCR, yet TCRdb's version contains in-frame clones alone and is incomplete. This sample yields about 100,000 clones, of which roughly 87% are seen a single time; approximately 7% belongs to the top ten. The V and J ends lost 6 bases and 6 bases, in that order; junction bases with no gene match: 9. From germline, CDR1 is MNHNY and CDR2 SVGAGI (reference sequence). The CDR3 has 15 amino acids. The receptor was isolated from a man under 40 in a cohort sampled during active COVID-19. V and J are TRBV6-6 and TRBJ2-1; 9 bases agree with TRBD1. The sample consisted of peripheral blood. The CDR3 sequence: CASRTGTGLGNEQFF. The CDR3 DNA reads as TGTGCCAGCAGAACCGGGACAGGGCTTGGCAATGAGCAGTTCTTC.